This T cell receptor (beta chain) was observed in a study of post-analysis software for immune sequencing data. Study-wide background: Included courses were relapsing-remitting and secondary progressive multiple sclerosis; progressive-relapsing multiple sclerosis was also included.

V gave up 1 base and J gave up 2 bases, with 21 bases separating them. Germline loops: CDR1 MDHEN, CDR2 SYDVKM. The CDR3 is 18 amino acids. As to this clonotype: Antigen specificity is unknown.

General observations from the study: Normalized Chao1 diversity was significantly lower in multiple sclerosis patients than in controls. Under the F measure, samples that were prepared in one batch clustered strongly together. TRBV segments more frequent in patients than in controls numbered about five and included TRBV5-6, TRBV5-1 and TRBV20-1.

Researchers reported that TCR beta cDNA libraries carried unique molecular identifiers. Input amounts of roughly 0.9 to 10 million T cells were used. These gave approximately 500,000 cDNA molecules, so each molecule approximated one T cell. TCRdb re-called the PCR reads with MiXCR, one entry per CDR3 protein. The sample has about 430,000 distinct CDR3 sequences, roughly 38% seen once. The J gene is TRBJ2-7, the V gene TRBV28, with D perhaps TRBD1 (6 bases). Sample: blood. This receptor was identified in a girl aged 2 to 9 with multiple sclerosis. Here the CDR3 reads CASSLFAKQGRSTYEQYF. In nucleotides, the CDR3 is TGTGCCAGCAGTTTATTCGCCAAACAGGGCCGCTCAACCTACGAGCAGTACTTC.